The clone carrying this T cell receptor beta chain has only one observation. Its antigen is unknown. Donation came from healthy HIV-negative adults that had no recent acute infections or vaccinations. CDR3 length equals 15 residues. V lost 5 bases and J 1 base, leaving 14 bases between the germline ends. CDR1 is MDHEN, CDR2 SYDVKM, per germline. This entry is derived from a study of shared clonotypes between healthy human individuals. General study findings and limits: Naive subsets generally exceeded memory subsets in estimated richness. Clonotypes that were shared across a few donors made up around 5% of naive CD4 clonotypes.

The DNA input per sorted-subset replicate PCR was 150 to 200 ng, corresponding to some 27,000 T cell genomes. The table came from immunoSEQ multiplex PCR; TCRdb's copy has only in-frame clones and leaves some out. The sample has about 1.1 million clones, approximately 78% seen once. The source is a man younger than 35 in good health. Some clones in this sample may be carry-over from other donors' samples. The J gene is TRBJ1-1, the V gene TRBV28; D gene uncertain. The sample comprised memory CD4+ T cells from PBMCs. Subset denoted: CD45RA-negative fraction. CDR3 DNA sequence: TGTGCCAGCAGTCCCCTACAGAGAGGGAACACTGAAGCTTTCTTT. It yields the protein CASSPLQRGNTEAFF.